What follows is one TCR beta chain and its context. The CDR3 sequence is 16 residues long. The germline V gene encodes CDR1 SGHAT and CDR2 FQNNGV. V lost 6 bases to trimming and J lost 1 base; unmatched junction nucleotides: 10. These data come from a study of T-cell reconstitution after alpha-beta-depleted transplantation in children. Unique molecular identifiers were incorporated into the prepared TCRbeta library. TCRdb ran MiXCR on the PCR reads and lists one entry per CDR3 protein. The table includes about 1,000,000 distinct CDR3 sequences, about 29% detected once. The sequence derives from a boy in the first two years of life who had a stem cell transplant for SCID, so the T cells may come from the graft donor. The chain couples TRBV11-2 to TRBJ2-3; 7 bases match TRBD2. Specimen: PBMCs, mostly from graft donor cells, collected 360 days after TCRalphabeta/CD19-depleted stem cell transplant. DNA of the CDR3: TGTGCCAGCAGTCACAGTCCGGGACTACGCACAGATACGCAGTATTTT. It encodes CASSHSPGLRTDTQYF.